A selection of T cell receptor beta chains follows, all from one sample in a study of CD8+ T cells in alopecia areata. This table comes from immunoSEQ multiplex PCR, and its TCRdb copy is limited to in-frame clones, with some not included. The profile covers 130,000 to 150,000 clones, with roughly 46% appearing a single time and around 1% taken by the ten largest. This specimen consisted of CD4+ T cells sorted from blood, obtained at week 0. The receptors were gathered from a human donor with alopecia areata. CDR3s include the opening cysteine and the closing phenylalanine or tryptophan.

cdr3_aa j_call v_call
CASSLGLSVDEQFF TRBJ2-1 TRBV7-2
CASSLDRGVRFF TRBJ2-1 TRBV11-2
CASGRDSVSGELFF TRBJ2-2 TRBV2
CAGRTLGLADNNEQFF TRBJ2-1 TRBV30
CSIAGGNNQPQHF TRBJ1-5 TRBV29-1
CASSDSIHTQYF TRBJ2-3 TRBV7-2
CASSLGGQIYNEQFF TRBJ2-1 TRBV7-6
CASSDLGGRSYNEQFF TRBJ2-1 TRBV6-1
CASSLVEINTGELFF TRBJ2-2 TRBV5-1
CASRREGRGTEAFF TRBJ1-1 TRBV5-1
CASSDEQLRGNEKLFF TRBJ1-4 TRBV2
CASSQGRDSNQPQHF TRBJ1-5 TRBV2
CASSYMRNGLAGTLFF TRBJ2-1 TRBV10-3
CASSVAKDGELFF TRBJ2-2 TRBV9
CASSLLTSETQYF TRBJ2-5 TRBV5-1
CSVVVRTNEQYF TRBJ2-7 TRBV29-1
CASSSGENYNEQFF TRBJ2-1 TRBV7-2
CASSEEGYGNQPQHF TRBJ1-5 TRBV2
CASSRTSGSNTGELFF TRBJ2-2 TRBV5-1
CASSLGPGKQYGYTF TRBJ1-2 TRBV5-5
CSTTPGRGQETQYF TRBJ2-5 TRBV29-1
CAWSVDRGGEQYF TRBJ2-7 TRBV30
CATSTGRGETQYF TRBJ2-5 TRBV15
CSVPEGETQYF TRBJ2-5 TRBV29-1
CASSLGPSGAFF TRBJ1-1 TRBV7-9
CASSYLADSYEQYF TRBJ2-7 TRBV2
CAWSVWQRGYTF TRBJ1-2 TRBV30
CASSGRFEQFF TRBJ2-1 TRBV5-1